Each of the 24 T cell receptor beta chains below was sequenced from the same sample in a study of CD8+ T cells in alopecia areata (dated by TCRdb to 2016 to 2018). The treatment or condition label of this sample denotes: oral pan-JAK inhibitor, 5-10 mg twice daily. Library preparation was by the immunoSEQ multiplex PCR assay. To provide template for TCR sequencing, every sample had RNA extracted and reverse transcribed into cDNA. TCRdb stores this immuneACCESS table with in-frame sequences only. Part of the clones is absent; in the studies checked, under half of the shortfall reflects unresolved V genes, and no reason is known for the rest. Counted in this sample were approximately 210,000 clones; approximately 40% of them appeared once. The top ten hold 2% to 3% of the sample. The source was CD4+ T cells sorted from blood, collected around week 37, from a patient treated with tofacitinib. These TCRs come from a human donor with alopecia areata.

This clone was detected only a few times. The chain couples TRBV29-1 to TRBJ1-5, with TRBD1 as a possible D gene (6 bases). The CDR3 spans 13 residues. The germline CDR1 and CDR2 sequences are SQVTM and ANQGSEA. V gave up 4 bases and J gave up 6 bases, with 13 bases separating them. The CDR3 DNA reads TGCAGCGTTGCAGGGGCGCTGGGTCAGCCCCAGCATTTT. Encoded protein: CSVAGALGQPQHF.

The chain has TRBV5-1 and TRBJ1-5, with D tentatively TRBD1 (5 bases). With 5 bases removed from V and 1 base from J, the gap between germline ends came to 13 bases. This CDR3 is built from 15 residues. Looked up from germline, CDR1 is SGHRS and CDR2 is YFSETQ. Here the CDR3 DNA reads TGCGCCAGCAGTGCTGGAGGGACCAGCAATCAGCCCCAGCATTTT. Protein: CASSAGGTSNQPQHF.

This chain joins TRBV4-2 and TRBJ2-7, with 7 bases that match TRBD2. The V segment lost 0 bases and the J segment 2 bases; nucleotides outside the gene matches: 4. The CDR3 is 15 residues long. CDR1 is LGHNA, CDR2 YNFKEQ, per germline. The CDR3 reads CASSQDLSGTYEQYF. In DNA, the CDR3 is TGTGCCAGCAGCCAAGATCTGAGCGGGACCTACGAGCAGTACTTC.

CDR3 DNA: TGTGCCTGGAGAGGACAGGGTGACATTCAGTACTTC. Protein: CAWRGQGDIQYF. The chain is built from TRBV30 and TRBJ2-4, with 8 bases fitting TRBD1. Per the germline V gene, CDR1 is GTSNPN and CDR2 is SVGIG (reference sequence). With V trimmed by 3 bases and J by 8 bases, 3 bases remained unmatched. This CDR3 has 12 residues.

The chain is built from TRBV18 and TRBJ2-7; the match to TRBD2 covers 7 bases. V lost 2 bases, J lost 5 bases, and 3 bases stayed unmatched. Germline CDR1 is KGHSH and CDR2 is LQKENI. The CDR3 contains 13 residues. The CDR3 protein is CASSPAAGDEQYF. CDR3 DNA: TGTGCCAGCTCACCAGCCGCGGGAGACGAGCAGTACTTC.

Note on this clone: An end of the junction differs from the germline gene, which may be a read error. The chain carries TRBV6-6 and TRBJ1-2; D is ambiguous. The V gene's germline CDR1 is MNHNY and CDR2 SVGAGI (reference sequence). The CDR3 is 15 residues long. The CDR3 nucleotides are TGTGCCAGCAGTCACTCTCGGACCCTGAGTGATGGCTACACCTTC. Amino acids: CASSHSRTLSDGYTF.

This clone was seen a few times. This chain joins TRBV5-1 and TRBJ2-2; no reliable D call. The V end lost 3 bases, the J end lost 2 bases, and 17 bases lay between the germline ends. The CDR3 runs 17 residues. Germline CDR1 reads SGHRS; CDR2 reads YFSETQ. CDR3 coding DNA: TGCGCCAGCAGCTGGCCCTTCATCTCGCCAAACACCGGGGAGCTGTTTTTT. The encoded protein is CASSWPFISPNTGELFF.

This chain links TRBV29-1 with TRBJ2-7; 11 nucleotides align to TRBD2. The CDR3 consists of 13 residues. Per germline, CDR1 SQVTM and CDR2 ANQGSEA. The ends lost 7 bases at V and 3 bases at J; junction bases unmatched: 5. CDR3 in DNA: TGCAGCGCCGCTAGCGGGGGGATCTACGAGCAGTACTTC. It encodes CSAASGGIYEQYF.

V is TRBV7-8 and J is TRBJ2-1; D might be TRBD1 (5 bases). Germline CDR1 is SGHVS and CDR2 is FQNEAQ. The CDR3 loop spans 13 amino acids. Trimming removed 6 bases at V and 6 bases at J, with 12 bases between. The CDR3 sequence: CASRYGQSNEQFF. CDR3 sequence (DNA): TGTGCCAGCAGATACGGACAATCCAATGAGCAGTTCTTC.

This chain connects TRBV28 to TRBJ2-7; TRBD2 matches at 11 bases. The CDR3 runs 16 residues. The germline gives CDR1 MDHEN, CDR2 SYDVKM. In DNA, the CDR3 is TGTTCCGTAACCGGGACTAGCGGAGCTGCCATCTACGAGCAGTACTTC. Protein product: CSVTGTSGAAIYEQYF.

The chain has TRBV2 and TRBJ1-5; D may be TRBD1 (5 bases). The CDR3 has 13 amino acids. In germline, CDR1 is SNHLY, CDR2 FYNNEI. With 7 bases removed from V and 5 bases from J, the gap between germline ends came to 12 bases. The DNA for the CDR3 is TGTGCCAGCACTCGACAGACCCATCAGCCCCAGCATTTT. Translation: CASTRQTHQPQHF. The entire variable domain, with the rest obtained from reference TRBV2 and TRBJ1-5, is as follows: EPEVTQTPSHQVTQMGQEVILRCVPISNHLYFYWYRQILGQKVEFLVSFYNNEISEKSEIFDDQFSVERPDGSNFTLKIRSTKLEDSAMYFCASTRQTHQPQHFGDGTRLSIL.

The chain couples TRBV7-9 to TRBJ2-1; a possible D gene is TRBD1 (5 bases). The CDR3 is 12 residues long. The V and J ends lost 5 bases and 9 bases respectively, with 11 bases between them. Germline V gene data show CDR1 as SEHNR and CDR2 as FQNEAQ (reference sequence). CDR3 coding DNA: TGTGCCAGCAGCCGGACACGCGGTGAGCAGTTCTTC. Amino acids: CASSRTRGEQFF.

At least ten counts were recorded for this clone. In DNA form, the CDR3 reads TGCGCCAGCAGCCAAGGGCGGGAATACGAGCAGTACTTC. Translated: CASSQGREYEQYF. The chain couples TRBV5-1 to TRBJ2-7; D perhaps matches TRBD2 (6 bases). The CDR3 has 13 residues. Trimming stripped 4 bases from V and 4 bases from J, with 12 bases between. The germline V gene has CDR1 SGHRS and CDR2 YFSETQ. The full variable domain, its missing parts supplied by reference TRBV5-1 and TRBJ2-7, is KAGVTQTPRYLIKTRGQQVTLSCSPISGHRSVSWYQQTPGQGLQFLFEYFSETQRNKGNFPGRFSGRQFSNSRSEMNVSTLELGDSALYLCASSQGREYEQYFGPGTRLTVT.

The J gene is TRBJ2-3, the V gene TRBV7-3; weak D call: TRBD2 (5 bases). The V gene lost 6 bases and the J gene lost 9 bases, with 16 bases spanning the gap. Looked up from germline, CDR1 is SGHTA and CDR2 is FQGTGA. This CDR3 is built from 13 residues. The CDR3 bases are TGTGCCAGCAGTCGAGTCGAGGGTATCACGCAGTATTTT. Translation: CASSRVEGITQYF.

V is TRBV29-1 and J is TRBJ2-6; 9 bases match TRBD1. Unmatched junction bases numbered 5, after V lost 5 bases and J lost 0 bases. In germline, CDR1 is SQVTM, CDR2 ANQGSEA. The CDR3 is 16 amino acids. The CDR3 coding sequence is TGCAGCGTTTGGGGACAGGGTGCCTCTGGGGCCAACGTCCTGACTTTC. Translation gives CSVWGQGASGANVLTF.

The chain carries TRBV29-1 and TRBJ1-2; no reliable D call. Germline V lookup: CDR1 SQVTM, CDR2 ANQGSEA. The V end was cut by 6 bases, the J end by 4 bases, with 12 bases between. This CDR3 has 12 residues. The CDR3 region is CSVGSAAYGYTF. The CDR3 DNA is TGCAGCGTGGGTTCAGCGGCCTATGGCTACACCTTC.

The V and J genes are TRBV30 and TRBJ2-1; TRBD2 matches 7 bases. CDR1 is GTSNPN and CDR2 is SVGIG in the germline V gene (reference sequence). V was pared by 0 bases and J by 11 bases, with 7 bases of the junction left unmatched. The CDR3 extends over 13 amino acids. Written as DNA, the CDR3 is TGTGCCTGGAGTGTAGCCCGTGGGACTAAGCAGTTCTTC. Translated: CAWSVARGTKQFF. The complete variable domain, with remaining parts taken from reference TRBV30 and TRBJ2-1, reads SQTIHQWPATLVQPVGSPLSLECTVEGTSNPNLYWYRQAAGRGLQLLFYSVGIGQISSEVPQNLSASRPQDRQFILSSKKLLLSDSGFYLCAWSVARGTKQFFGPGTRLTVL.

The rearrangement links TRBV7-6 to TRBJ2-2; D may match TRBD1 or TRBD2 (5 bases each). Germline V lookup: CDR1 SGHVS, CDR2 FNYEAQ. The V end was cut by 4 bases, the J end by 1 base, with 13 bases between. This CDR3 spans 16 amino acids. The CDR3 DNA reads TGTGCCAGCAGCTCACCGGGACGGAAGAACACCGGGGAGCTGTTTTTT. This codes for CASSSPGRKNTGELFF.

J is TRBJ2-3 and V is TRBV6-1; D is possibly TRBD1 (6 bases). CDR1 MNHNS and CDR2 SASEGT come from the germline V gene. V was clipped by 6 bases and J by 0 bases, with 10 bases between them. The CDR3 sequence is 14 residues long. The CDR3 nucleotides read TGTGCCAGCAGGAGACAGGAGAGCACAGATACGCAGTATTTT. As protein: CASRRQESTDTQYF.

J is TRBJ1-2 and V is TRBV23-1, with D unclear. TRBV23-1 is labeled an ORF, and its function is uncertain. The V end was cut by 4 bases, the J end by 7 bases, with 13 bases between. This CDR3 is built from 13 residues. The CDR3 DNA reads TGCGCCAGCAGTCCGGGCACGTGGCGTGGCTACACCTTC. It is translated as CASSPGTWRGYTF.

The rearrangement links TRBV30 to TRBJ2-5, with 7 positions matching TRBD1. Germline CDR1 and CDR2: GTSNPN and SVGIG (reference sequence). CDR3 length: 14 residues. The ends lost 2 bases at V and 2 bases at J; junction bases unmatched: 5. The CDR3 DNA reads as TGTGCCTGGAGTCTCCCAGGGGGTCAAGAGACCCAGTACTTC. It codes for CAWSLPGGQETQYF.

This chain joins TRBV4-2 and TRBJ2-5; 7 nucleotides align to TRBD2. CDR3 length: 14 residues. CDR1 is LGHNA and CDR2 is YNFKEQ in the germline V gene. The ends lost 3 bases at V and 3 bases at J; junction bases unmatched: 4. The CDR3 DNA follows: TGTGCCAGCAGCCAGGGGCTAGCGGAAGAGACCCAGTACTTC. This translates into CASSQGLAEETQYF.

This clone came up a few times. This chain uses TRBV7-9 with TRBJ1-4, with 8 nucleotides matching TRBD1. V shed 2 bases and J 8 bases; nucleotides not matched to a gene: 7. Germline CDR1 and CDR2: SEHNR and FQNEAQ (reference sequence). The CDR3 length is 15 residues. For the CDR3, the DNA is TGTGCCAGCAGCTTAAGAGGGACAGGAAAAGAAAAACTGTTTTTT. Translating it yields CASSLRGTGKEKLFF.

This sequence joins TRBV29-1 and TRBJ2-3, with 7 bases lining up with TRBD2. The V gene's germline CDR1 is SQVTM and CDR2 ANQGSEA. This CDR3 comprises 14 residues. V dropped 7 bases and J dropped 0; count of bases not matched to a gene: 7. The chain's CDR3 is CSAPSGASTDTQYF. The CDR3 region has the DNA TGCAGCGCACCGAGCGGGGCTAGCACAGATACGCAGTATTTT.